This T cell receptor beta chain was captured in a study of regulatory and conventional T cells in RAG deficiency. Sequencing used immunoSEQ multiplex PCR; TCRdb keeps in-frame clones, though not all of them. In the table there are around 29,000 clones, roughly 96% of which are singletons. The J segment lost 5 bases and the V segment lost 5 bases, leaving 3 bases of the junction unmatched. Germline loops: CDR1 SGHRS, CDR2 YFSETQ. CDR3 length equals 13 residues. This clone was recorded only once. Conventional CD4+ T cells were sorted from blood as CD25-low CD127-high cells. These same records also appear under a second study, on regulatory T cells. According to that study: The PCR used 52 TRBV and 13 TRBJ primers.

This TCR derives from a human donor in good health. This chain links TRBV5-1 with TRBJ2-1; 8 nucleotides match TRBD1. Sequences were obtained from CD25- CD4+ T cells sorted from blood. CDR3 region: CASRQGEHNEQFF. For the CDR3, the DNA is TGCGCCAGCAGACAGGGGGAACACAATGAGCAGTTCTTC.